A single sample is the source of the 4 T cell receptor beta chains below, sequenced in a study of blood T cell repertoires in COVID-19. Generated by immunoSEQ multiplex PCR, the TCRdb table keeps only in-frame clones and is missing some. The table includes 81,000 or so clones, about 82% detected once. Sequenced input: peripheral blood. The receptor source for this set is a woman in her 70s with active or convalescent COVID-19.

The sample holds one count of this clone. The chain couples TRBV3-1 (or the pseudogene TRBV3-2) to TRBJ2-5; D remains ambiguous. Germline CDR1 reads LGHDT; CDR2 reads YNNKEL (reference sequence). V shed 4 bases and J shed 1 base, with 10 bases lying between them. The CDR3 runs 14 residues. CDR3 sequence reads: CASSPSLFQETQYF. The CDR3 nucleotides are TGTGCCAGCAGCCCATCACTCTTCCAAGAGACCCAGTACTTC.

Comments on this clone: The CDR3 does not close with the conserved phenylalanine or tryptophan, likely indicating a read error. The DNA is omitted, as the CDR3 cannot be located on it reliably, and the CDR3 follows TCRdb's listing. V and J are TRBV2 and TRBJ1-1; TRBD1, as called in the table, went unchecked against the DNA. The CDR3 adds up to 11 amino acids, both ends counted. Germline-derived CDR1 and CDR2 are SNHLY and FYNNEI. The CDR3 sequence is CASSAGTGGEI.

V usage is TRBV5-1 and J usage is TRBJ1-1, with D possibly TRBD1 on 5 matching bases. This CDR3 region has 15 residues. In germline, CDR1 is SGHRS, CDR2 YFSETQ. The V end was cut by 1 base, the J end by 4 bases, with 14 bases between. The CDR3 region has the DNA TGCGCCAGCAGCTTGTCGGGGGTAGGGAGCACTGAAGCTTTCTTT. Protein sequence: CASSLSGVGSTEAFF. The variable domain in full, completed from reference TRBV5-1 and TRBJ1-1, reads KAGVTQTPRYLIKTRGQQVTLSCSPISGHRSVSWYQQTPGQGLQFLFEYFSETQRNKGNFPGRFSGRQFSNSRSEMNVSTLELGDSALYLCASSLSGVGSTEAFFGQGTRLTVV.

V and J are TRBV19 and TRBJ2-2; 9 bases line up with TRBD1. Unmatched junction bases numbered 9, after V lost 7 bases and J lost 6 bases. Germline CDR1 LNHDA, CDR2 SQIVND (reference sequence). The CDR3 is 15 residues long. CDR3 region: CASNQRTGAAGELFF. In DNA form, the CDR3 reads TGTGCCAGTAATCAACGGACAGGGGCAGCCGGGGAGCTGTTTTTT. The whole variable domain, filled in from reference TRBV19 and TRBJ2-2, reads DGGITQSPKYLFRKEGQNVTLSCEQNLNHDAMYWYRQDPGQGLRLIYYSQIVNDFQKGDIAEGYSVSREKKESFPLTVTSAQKNPTAFYLCASNQRTGAAGELFFGEGSRLTVL.